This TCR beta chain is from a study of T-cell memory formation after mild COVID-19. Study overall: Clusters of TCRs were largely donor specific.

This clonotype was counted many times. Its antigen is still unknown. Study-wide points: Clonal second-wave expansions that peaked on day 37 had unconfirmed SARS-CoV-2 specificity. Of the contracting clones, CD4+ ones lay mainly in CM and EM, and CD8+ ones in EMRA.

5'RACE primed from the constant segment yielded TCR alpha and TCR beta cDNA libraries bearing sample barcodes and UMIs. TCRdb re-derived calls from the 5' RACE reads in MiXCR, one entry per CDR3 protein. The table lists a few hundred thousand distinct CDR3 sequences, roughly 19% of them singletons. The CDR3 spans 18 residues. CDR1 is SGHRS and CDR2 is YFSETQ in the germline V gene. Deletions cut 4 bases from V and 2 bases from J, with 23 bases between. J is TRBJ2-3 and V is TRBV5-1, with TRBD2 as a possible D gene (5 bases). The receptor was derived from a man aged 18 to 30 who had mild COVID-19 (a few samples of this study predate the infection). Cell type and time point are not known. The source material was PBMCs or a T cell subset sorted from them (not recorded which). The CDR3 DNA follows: TGCGCCAGCAGCCCTCGATCTGGGTGGAGGCTTATCACAGATACGCAGTATTTT. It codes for CASSPRSGWRLITDTQYF.